The 8 T cell receptor beta chains given below trace back to one sample, sequenced in a study of CD8 T cells in ankylosing spondylitis. TCRdb itself ran the 5' RACE reads through MiXCR, one entry per CDR3 protein. Among 100,000 to 150,000 distinct CDR3 sequences listed, about a sixth were seen once. No cognate antigen is known for these TCRs. Study outcomes and limitations: Seemingly distinctive of ankylosing spondylitis blood was a TCR beta motif formed by eight highly homologous variants.

Sequenced sample: blood, either unsorted or a sorted T cell fraction (not recorded which). Receptor source: a male donor with ankylosing spondylitis.

A few counts support this clonotype. The chain is built from TRBV12-3 or TRBV12-4 and TRBJ2-1, with D maybe TRBD1 (5 bases). Trimming left V 5 bases short and J 3 bases short, with 14 bases between. This CDR3 contains 15 residues. This CDR3 is CASSTDMGRYNEQFF. For the CDR3, the DNA is TGTGCCAGCAGTACAGACATGGGGCGCTACAATGAGCAGTTCTTC.

The chain combines TRBV6-6 with TRBJ1-4; D perhaps matches TRBD1 (5 bases). This CDR3 has 12 amino acids. Germline assignment: CDR1 MNHNY and CDR2 SVGAGI (reference sequence). V dropped 9 bases and J dropped 7 bases, with 12 bases sitting between them. The CDR3 DNA sequence: TGTGCCAGTGAGGGGATGCGTGAAAAACTGTTTTTT. Residues: CASEGMREKLFF.

This clonotype was found once. The CDR3 region has the DNA TGTGCCAGCAGCCCCAGCGGGAGTGGCAATGAGCAGTTCTTC. Residues: CASSPSGSGNEQFF. The genes are TRBV7-3 and TRBJ2-1, with 8 bases matching TRBD2. This CDR3 is 14 amino acids long. The trim removed 5 bases at V and 6 bases at J, leaving 6 bases unmatched. Germline assignment: CDR1 SGHTA and CDR2 FQGTGA.

There are a few counts of this clonotype. V and J are TRBV14 and TRBJ2-4, with a weak D call TRBD1 (6 bases). This CDR3 is built from 16 residues. V lost 4 bases to trimming and J lost 1 base, with 14 bases between them. CDR1 and CDR2 from the germline V gene are SGHDN and FVKESK. The CDR3 DNA is TGTGCCAGCAGCCCGCCAGGGGTGGGTGCCAAAAACATTCAGTACTTC. Translated: CASSPPGVGAKNIQYF.

J is TRBJ1-6 and V is TRBV9; TRBD1 matches 7 bases. The V and J ends lost 2 bases and 5 bases, in that order; junction bases with no gene match: 4. The germline V gene has CDR1 SGDLS and CDR2 YYNGEE. The CDR3 extends over 15 amino acids. The CDR3: CASSVSGTDNSPLHF. DNA for the CDR3: TGTGCCAGCAGCGTTTCCGGGACAGATAATTCACCCCTCCACTTT.

This clonotype has only a few counts. The rearrangement joins TRBV6-1 to TRBJ1-6, with TRBD1 matching 9 bases. V dropped 3 bases and J dropped 4; count of bases not matched to a gene: 4. Germline lookup yields CDR1 MNHNS and CDR2 SASEGT. This CDR3 has 16 amino acids. The CDR3 reads CASSDSDRGYNSPLHF. The CDR3 coding sequence is TGTGCCAGCAGTGACAGTGACAGGGGGTATAATTCACCCCTCCACTTT.

This clonotype was detected a few times. The rearrangement uses TRBV2 and TRBJ2-7; 9 bases are shared with TRBD1. In germline, CDR1 is SNHLY, CDR2 FYNNEI. Trimming removed 5 bases from V and 3 bases from J; junction bases left unmatched: 5. The CDR3 is 14 amino acids. For the CDR3, the DNA is TGTGCCAGCAGTTCCGACAGGGGGGACTACGAGCAGTACTTC. It codes for CASSSDRGDYEQYF.

The genes are TRBV28 and TRBJ2-3, with 11 nucleotides matching TRBD2. Unmatched junction bases numbered 15, after V lost 4 bases and J lost 0 bases. Per germline, CDR1 MDHEN and CDR2 SYDVKM. This CDR3 is 20 amino acids long. The DNA for the CDR3 is TGTGCCAGCAGTTCATTAGTCATCATAGCGGGAGGGACTAGCACAGATACGCAGTATTTT. Translation gives CASSSLVIIAGGTSTDTQYF.